The 25 T cell receptor beta chains given below trace back to one sample, sequenced in a study of cytomegalovirus exposure and HLA in healthy donors. Repertoires were generated with immunoSEQ multiplex PCR, while TCRdb's copy carries only in-frame clones and drops some. The data contain some 130,000 clones, less than 90% of them singletons. Sequenced: PBMCs. All receptors derive from a man between 18 and 35 years old in good health and CMV-seronegative.

V gene TRBV5-8 combines with J gene TRBJ1-2; perhaps TRBD1 as D (6 bases). The CDR3 totals 13 residues. V lost 4 bases and J lost 6, with 13 bases in between. Germline CDR1 SGHTS, CDR2 YDEGEE. DNA for the CDR3: TGTGCCAGCAGCACCTCCGGGACAAATGGCTACACCTTC. This codes for CASSTSGTNGYTF.

This chain connects TRBV9 to TRBJ2-7, with 11 bases fitting TRBD2. CDR3 length: 15 residues. Germline CDR1 and CDR2: SGDLS and YYNGEE. V gave up 5 bases and J gave up 3 bases; unmatched junction bases: 7. The CDR3 spells CASSPSTSGSYEQYF. CDR3 nucleotide sequence: TGTGCCAGCAGTCCGTCCACTAGCGGGAGCTACGAGCAGTACTTC.

The genes are TRBV7-2 and TRBJ2-7; 8 bases line up with TRBD2. Germline lookup yields CDR1 SGHTA and CDR2 FQGNSA. The CDR3 sequence is 15 residues long. The V gene end was trimmed by 6 bases and the J gene end by 4 bases; junction bases not matched to a gene: 11. The CDR3: CASRESGGFLYEQYF. CDR3 coding DNA: TGTGCCAGCAGGGAGAGCGGGGGCTTCCTTTACGAGCAGTACTTC.

This clone was found a few times. The chain couples TRBV28 to TRBJ2-7, with 7 bases aligning to TRBD1. Per germline, CDR1 MDHEN and CDR2 SYDVKM. With V trimmed by 6 bases and J by 3 bases, 11 bases remained unmatched. The CDR3 is made up of 15 amino acids. CDR3 bases: TGTGCCAGCAGCCCTTATTGGGACAGTGACTACGAGCAGTACTTC. The encoded protein is CASSPYWDSDYEQYF.

V usage is TRBV19 and J usage is TRBJ1-1, with unresolved D. V was shortened by 3 bases and J by 5 bases, with 13 bases between the two germline ends. CDR3 length: 14 residues. CDR1 and CDR2 (germline): LNHDA, SQIVND (reference sequence). The CDR3 bases are TGTGCCAGTAGTATCGTCGGGAGTTGGACTGAAGCTTTCTTT. Protein: CASSIVGSWTEAFF.

The chain couples TRBV27 to TRBJ2-7, with 7 bases aligning to TRBD1. This CDR3 contains 13 residues. V lost 4 bases and J lost 6; bases outside the gene matches: 6. Germline V lookup: CDR1 MNHEY, CDR2 SMNVEV (reference sequence). The CDR3 coding sequence is TGTGCCAGCAGTTCCGGGGACAGAGTCGAGCAGTACTTC. Translated, it gives CASSSGDRVEQYF.

This chain joins TRBV12-5 and TRBJ2-7, with 7 bases identical to TRBD1. The germline V gene has CDR1 LGHNT and CDR2 FRNRAP. CDR3 length: 12 amino acids. The ends lost 3 bases at V and 7 bases at J; junction bases unmatched: 3. CDR3 sequence: CASGLPGGEQYF. CDR3 nucleotides: TGTGCTAGTGGTTTACCAGGGGGTGAGCAGTACTTC.

The chain has TRBV30 and TRBJ1-2; D remains unclear. The CDR3 consists of 11 residues. Trimming cost V 5 bases and J 8 bases, with 12 bases left between them. The germline V gene has CDR1 GTSNPN and CDR2 SVGIG (reference sequence). The CDR3 sequence: CAWSKGEGYTF. CDR3 bases: TGTGCCTGGTCGAAGGGAGAGGGCTACACCTTC. The full variable domain, rest sourced from reference TRBV30 and TRBJ1-2, is SQTIHQWPATLVQPVGSPLSLECTVEGTSNPNLYWYRQAAGRGLQLLFYSVGIGQISSEVPQNLSASRPQDRQFILSSKKLLLSDSGFYLCAWSKGEGYTFGSGTRLTVV.

The J gene is TRBJ2-5, the V gene TRBV28, with D possibly being TRBD2 (5 bases). The germline gives CDR1 MDHEN, CDR2 SYDVKM. V was trimmed by 2 bases and J by 4 bases, leaving 8 bases between them. CDR3 length: 13 residues. Written as DNA, the CDR3 is TGTGCCAGCAGTTTAGGCGGAGGAGAGACCCAGTACTTC. It encodes CASSLGGGETQYF.

This chain uses TRBV5-1 with TRBJ1-1; tentatively, D is TRBD1 (5 bases). Trimming shortened V by 3 bases and J by 5 bases, and 14 bases separated the two germline ends. The CDR3 length is 14 residues. Germline lookup yields CDR1 SGHRS and CDR2 YFSETQ. CDR3 amino acids: CASSSMGGETEAFF. DNA of the CDR3: TGCGCCAGCAGCTCGATGGGGGGAGAGACTGAAGCTTTCTTT.

The rearrangement links TRBV27 to TRBJ1-2, with a weak D call TRBD1 (6 bases). From germline, CDR1 is MNHEY and CDR2 SMNVEV (reference sequence). The ends were cut back, 4 bases at V and 7 bases at J, with 16 bases in the middle. The CDR3 is made up of 14 amino acids. The CDR3 DNA reads as TGTGCCAGCAGTTGGGGTGGCCCACAGGGTGGCTACACCTTC. This sequence encodes CASSWGGPQGGYTF.

This rearrangement joins TRBV18 to TRBJ2-4, with D uncertain. V lost 6 bases and J 0 bases, leaving 9 bases between the germline ends. Germline CDR1 and CDR2: KGHSH and LQKENI. The CDR3 spans 14 residues. The CDR3: CASSQVLAKNIQYF. In DNA, the CDR3 is TGTGCCAGCTCGCAGGTTCTAGCCAAAAACATTCAGTACTTC.

The rearrangement links TRBV29-1 to TRBJ2-2, with TRBD1 matching 8 bases. The trim removed 6 bases at V and 4 bases at J, leaving 4 bases unmatched. This CDR3 contains 13 residues. CDR1 and CDR2 from the germline V gene are SQVTM and ANQGSEA. The CDR3 region is CSVRQGSTGELFF. DNA for the CDR3: TGCAGCGTCCGACAGGGGAGCACCGGGGAGCTGTTTTTT.

The V and J genes are TRBV4-1 and TRBJ2-6, with TRBD1 matching 9 bases. The germline CDR1 and CDR2 sequences are MGHRA and YSYEKL. CDR3 length: 17 residues. Trimming cost V 4 bases and J 1 base; bases outside gene matches: 5. CDR3 region: CASSPRDRVSGANVLTF. CDR3 nucleotide sequence: TGCGCCAGCAGCCCCCGGGACAGGGTATCTGGGGCCAACGTCCTGACTTTC.

Written as DNA, the CDR3 is TGTGCCAGCAGCCTACGACATGATAATTCACCCCTCCACTTT. As protein: CASSLRHDNSPLHF. V is TRBV11-2 and J is TRBJ1-6; D not certain. Per germline, CDR1 SGHAT and CDR2 FQNNGV. There are 14 residues in the CDR3. Trimming left V 5 bases short and J 5 bases short, with 10 bases between.

V and J are TRBV27 and TRBJ2-6; 9 bases map to TRBD1. Germline-derived CDR1 and CDR2 are MNHEY and SMNVEV (reference sequence). V trimming: 2 bases; J trimming: 0 bases; junction bases outside the gene matches: 14. This CDR3 spans 21 amino acids. The CDR3 protein is CASSLKDAPGQGYSGANVLTF. The CDR3 DNA reads as TGTGCCAGCAGTTTAAAGGACGCTCCGGGACAGGGTTACTCTGGGGCCAACGTCCTGACTTTC.

This clone turned up a few times. The chain carries TRBV25-1 and TRBJ1-6; D is perhaps TRBD1 (6 bases). Germline V gene sequence: CDR1 MGHDK, CDR2 SYGVNS. V was trimmed by 5 bases and J by 10 bases, leaving 12 bases between them. The CDR3 has 13 residues. The CDR3 is CASSWQGHSPLHF. In nucleotides, the CDR3 is TGTGCCAGCAGTTGGCAGGGGCACTCACCCCTCCACTTT.

The rearrangement joins TRBV5-6 to TRBJ1-3; TRBD1 might be the D (6 bases). V shed 0 bases and J shed 8 bases, with 12 bases lying between them. Per the germline V gene, CDR1 is SGHDT and CDR2 is YYEEEE. The CDR3 has 14 amino acids. The CDR3 reads CASSLGTVGDTIYF. The CDR3 DNA reads as TGTGCCAGCAGCTTGGGGACAGTTGGCGACACCATATATTTT. The variable domain in full, completed from reference TRBV5-6 and TRBJ1-3, reads DAGVTQSPTHLIKTRGQQVTLRCSPKSGHDTVSWYQQALGQGPQFIFQYYEEEERQRGNFPDRFSGHQFPNYSSELNVNALLLGDSALYLCASSLGTVGDTIYFGEGSWLTVV.

The genes are TRBV18 and TRBJ1-4, with TRBD1 as a possible D gene (5 bases). The ends were cut back, 6 bases at V and 7 bases at J, with 18 bases in the middle. Germline V gene lookup returns CDR1 KGHSH and CDR2 LQKENI. CDR3 length: 15 amino acids. This CDR3 reads CASSTRVLNGEKLFF. The CDR3 DNA reads TGTGCCAGCTCTACCAGGGTACTAAACGGTGAAAAACTGTTTTTT.

The rearrangement joins TRBV18 to TRBJ1-2; tentative D call: TRBD1 (5 bases). V shed 3 bases and J shed 0 bases, with 17 bases lying between them. In germline, CDR1 is KGHSH, CDR2 LQKENI. The CDR3 is made up of 17 amino acids. CDR3 in DNA: TGTGCCAGCTCACCTTCTAAACCGACAGTGACTAACTATGGCTACACCTTC. Translation gives CASSPSKPTVTNYGYTF.

V gene TRBV29-1 combines with J gene TRBJ2-1, with D perhaps matching TRBD2 (6 bases). The CDR3 has 13 amino acids. V was cut by 6 bases and J by 6 bases, with 15 bases left in between. Germline V gene sequence: CDR1 SQVTM, CDR2 ANQGSEA. CDR3 DNA: TGCAGCGTCCGGACTGTGGGGGGCAATGAGCAGTTCTTC. Its translation is CSVRTVGGNEQFF.

This clone was recorded only once. The CDR3 loop reads CASSNGDFPTDTQYF. The CDR3 DNA is TGTGCCAGCAGTAACGGGGACTTCCCGACGGATACGCAGTATTTT. V and J are TRBV6-6 and TRBJ2-3; D may be TRBD2 (6 bases). This CDR3 comprises 15 residues. Trimming shortened V by 5 bases and J by 6 bases, and 18 bases separated the two germline ends. The germline CDR1 and CDR2 sequences are MNHNY and SVGAGI (reference sequence).

This chain joins TRBV7-2 and TRBJ1-1, with 8 bases aligning to TRBD1. CDR1 and CDR2 (germline): SGHTA, FQGNSA. V was clipped by 2 bases and J by 6 bases; unmatched bases: 5. The CDR3 is 14 residues long. CDR3 region: CASSLQGAPSEAFF. The CDR3 DNA sequence: TGTGCCAGCAGCTTACAGGGGGCCCCTTCTGAAGCTTTCTTT.

The chain has TRBV27 and TRBJ2-7, with 8 positions matching TRBD2. Germline CDR1 MNHEY, CDR2 SMNVEV (reference sequence). This CDR3 contains 14 residues. With 2 bases clipped from V and 7 bases from J, the junction kept 7 bases outside the gene matches. CDR3 bases: TGTGCCAGCAGTTTACGGGGGACTAGGGGAGAGCAGTACTTC. It encodes CASSLRGTRGEQYF.

The chain has TRBV2 and TRBJ1-1; D remains unclear. The germline V gene has CDR1 SNHLY and CDR2 FYNNEI. Deletions cut 7 bases from V and 6 bases from J, with 15 bases between. The CDR3 contains 13 residues. The CDR3: CASIPTTRSEAFF. The CDR3, as DNA: TGTGCCAGCATCCCGACAACACGGTCTGAAGCTTTCTTT.